The clone carrying this T cell receptor (beta chain) was detected only a few times. The DNA is left out, because the CDR3 cannot be placed on it with certainty; the CDR3 is given as TCRdb lists it. The CDR3 extends over 14 residues, inclusive of both ends. This entry belongs to a study of T cells after yellow fever vaccination. Study overall: For low cell numbers, libraries were made with SMART-Seq v4 Ultra Low Input.

They built TCR cDNA with 5'RACE template switching, a step that put in a universal primer site and UMIs. TCRdb reprocessed the 5' RACE reads with MiXCR, giving one entry per CDR3 protein. The sample lists about 630,000 distinct CDR3 sequences; about 12% were seen once. The V gene is TRBV12-3 or TRBV12-4, the J gene TRBJ1-5; TRBD1 is the table's D call and was not checked against the DNA. The sample here was PBMCs, taken on the day of the yellow fever booster vaccination. The receptor was isolated from a man aged 30 to 45 who received the YFV17D yellow fever vaccine. CDR3 in amino acids: CASSFGPGNQPQHF.